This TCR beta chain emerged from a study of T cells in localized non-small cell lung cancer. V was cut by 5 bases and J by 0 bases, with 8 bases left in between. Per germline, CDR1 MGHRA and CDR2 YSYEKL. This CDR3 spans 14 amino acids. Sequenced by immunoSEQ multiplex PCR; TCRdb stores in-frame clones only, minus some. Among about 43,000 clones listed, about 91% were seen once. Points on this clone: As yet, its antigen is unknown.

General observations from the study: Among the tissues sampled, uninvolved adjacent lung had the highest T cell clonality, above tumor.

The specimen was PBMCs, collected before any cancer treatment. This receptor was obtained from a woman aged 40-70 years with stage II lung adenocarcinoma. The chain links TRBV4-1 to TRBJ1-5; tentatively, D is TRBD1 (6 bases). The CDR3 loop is CASSFRGSNQPQHF. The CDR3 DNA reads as TGCGCCAGCAGCTTCAGGGGTAGCAATCAGCCCCAGCATTTT.